This is a list of T cell receptor beta chains from one sample in a study of blood T cell repertoires in COVID-19. TCRdb's copy holds only in-frame clones and misses some; the assay was immunoSEQ multiplex PCR. The profile shows 150,000 to 200,000 clones, roughly 80% of them singletons. Specimen: PBMCs or T cells enriched from blood (not recorded which). All receptors come from a man aged 45 to 65 who had recovered from COVID-19. The CDR3 runs from the conserved cysteine through the conserved F or W. The D gene is left open where the match is weak. Clone size is shown for a subset of rows, as once, few, many or a class of expanded clone.

V gene	J gene	D gene	clone size	CDR3 protein	CDR3 DNA
TRBV28	TRBJ2-5	TRBD2	-	CASNRGLSGGGQETQYF	TGTGCCAGCAACCGAGGCCTTAGCGGGGGGGGACAAGAGACCCAGTACTTC
TRBV7-8	TRBJ2-5	TRBD1	-	CASSARDREETQYF	TGTGCCAGCAGCGCCCGGGACAGGGAAGAGACCCAGTACTTC
TRBV19	TRBJ2-7	-	-	CASSMNRDYEQYF	TGTGCCAGTAGTATGAACAGGGACTACGAGCAGTACTTC
TRBV18	TRBJ1-2	-	-	CASSAQAGAYGYTF	TGTGCCAGCTCGGCCCAGGCAGGGGCGTATGGCTACACCTTC
TRBV3-1/TRBV3-2	TRBJ1-2	-	-	CASSQDGPTGGADYGYTF	TGTGCCAGCAGCCAAGACGGCCCAACGGGGGGCGCTGACTATGGCTACACCTTC
TRBV12-5	TRBJ1-1	-	-	CASGFKVGTEAFF	TGTGCTAGTGGTTTTAAGGTCGGGACTGAAGCTTTCTTT
TRBV27	TRBJ2-1	TRBD2	-	CASRPEAGVQFF	TGTGCCAGCAGACCCGAGGCGGGAGTCCAGTTCTTC
TRBV5-1	TRBJ2-7	-	-	CASSLDLSSYEQYF	TGCGCCAGCAGCTTGGATCTCAGCTCCTACGAGCAGTACTTC
TRBV2	TRBJ1-1	TRBD1	-	CASRMPWTGPTEAFF	TGTGCCAGCAGAATGCCCTGGACAGGTCCAACTGAAGCTTTCTTT
TRBV2	TRBJ2-1	TRBD2	-	CASSEGRGTIDNEQFF	TGTGCCAGCAGTGAAGGACGCGGGACTATTGACAATGAGCAGTTCTTC
TRBV30	TRBJ1-2	-	-	CAWSVLRRGTSYGYTF	TGTGCCTGGAGTGTACTGCGACGAGGGACTTCCTATGGCTACACCTTC
TRBV19	TRBJ2-7	TRBD1	-	CASSSSGTASYEQYF	TGTGCCAGTAGTTCGTCCGGGACAGCCTCCTACGAGCAGTACTTC
TRBV10-3	TRBJ1-2	-	few	CAISDTASNYGYTF	TGTGCCATCAGTGATACAGCCAGCAACTATGGCTACACCTTC
TRBV7-2	TRBJ2-5	TRBD1	once	CASSFRGGTGVQETQYF	TGTGCCAGCAGCTTTAGGGGCGGGACAGGGGTTCAGGAGACCCAGTACTTC
TRBV2	TRBJ1-4	-	once	CASSDQAGVGKLFF	TGTGCCAGCAGTGACCAGGCAGGGGTTGGAAAACTGTTTTTT
TRBV5-1	TRBJ2-2	TRBD1	-	CASSTGQGADTGELFF	TGCGCCAGCAGCACCGGACAGGGGGCGGACACCGGGGAGCTGTTTTTT
TRBV7-9	TRBJ1-5	-	-	CASSPAGGQPQHF	TGTGCCAGCAGCCCGGCTGGGGGGCAGCCCCAGCATTTT
TRBV19	TRBJ2-7	TRBD2	-	CASSLGSGGASYEQYF	TGTGCCAGTAGCCTTGGAAGCGGGGGGGCCTCCTACGAGCAGTACTTC
TRBV28	TRBJ1-5	-	-	CASSLPGSNQPQHF	TGTGCCAGCAGTTTACCGGGAAGCAATCAGCCCCAGCATTTT